This T cell receptor (beta chain) is from a study of T-cell memory formation after mild COVID-19. Broader study findings: Memory sampled before infection contained some responding clones, suggesting cross-reactive memory joined.

The CDR3 runs to 13 residues. The germline V gene encodes CDR1 MDHEN and CDR2 SYDVKM. V was shortened by 5 bases and J by 1 base, with 5 bases between the two germline ends. Notes on this clonotype: The antigen is undetermined.

After 5'RACE with constant-segment primers, TCR alpha and TCR beta cDNA libraries carrying sample barcodes and UMIs were obtained. TCRdb reprocessed the 5' RACE reads via MiXCR and lists one record per CDR3 protein. In the table there are more than 250,000 distinct CDR3 sequences, roughly a sixth of which are singletons. The sequence derives from a man aged 18-30 years who had mild COVID-19 (a few samples of this study predate the infection). Cell type and time point are not known. The V gene is TRBV28, the J gene TRBJ2-2; D call uncertain. Sequenced sample: PBMCs or a T cell subset sorted from them (not recorded which). CDR3 in amino acids: CASSTLNTGELFF. CDR3 bases: TGTGCCAGCAGTACCCTGAACACCGGGGAGCTGTTTTTT.